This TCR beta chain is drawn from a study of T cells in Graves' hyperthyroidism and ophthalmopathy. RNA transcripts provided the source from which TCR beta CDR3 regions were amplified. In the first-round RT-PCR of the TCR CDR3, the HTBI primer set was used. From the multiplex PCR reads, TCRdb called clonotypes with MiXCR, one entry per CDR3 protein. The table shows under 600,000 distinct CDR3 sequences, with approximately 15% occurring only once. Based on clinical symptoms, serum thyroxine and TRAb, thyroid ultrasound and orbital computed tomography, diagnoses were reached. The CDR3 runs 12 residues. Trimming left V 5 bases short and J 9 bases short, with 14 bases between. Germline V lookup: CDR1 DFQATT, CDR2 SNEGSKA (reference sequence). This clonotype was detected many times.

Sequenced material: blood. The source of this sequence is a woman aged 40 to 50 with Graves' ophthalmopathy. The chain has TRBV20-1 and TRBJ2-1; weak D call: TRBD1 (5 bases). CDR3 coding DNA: TGCAGTGCTCAGGGCGGCGTACGTGAGCAGTTCTTC. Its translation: CSAQGGVREQFF.